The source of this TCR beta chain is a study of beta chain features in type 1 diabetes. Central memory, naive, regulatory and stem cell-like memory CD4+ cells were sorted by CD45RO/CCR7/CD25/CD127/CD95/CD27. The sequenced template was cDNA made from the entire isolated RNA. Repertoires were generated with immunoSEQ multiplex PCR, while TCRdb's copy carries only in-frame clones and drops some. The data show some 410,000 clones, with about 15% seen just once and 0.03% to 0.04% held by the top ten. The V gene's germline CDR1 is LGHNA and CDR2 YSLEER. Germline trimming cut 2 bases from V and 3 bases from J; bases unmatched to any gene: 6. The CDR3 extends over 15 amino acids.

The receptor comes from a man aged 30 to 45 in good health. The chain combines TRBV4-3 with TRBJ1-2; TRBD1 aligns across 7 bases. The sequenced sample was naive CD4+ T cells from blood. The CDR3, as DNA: TGCGCCAGCAGCCAACAAAACAGGGGTTACTATGGCTACACCTTC. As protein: CASSQQNRGYYGYTF.